This T cell receptor beta chain was recovered during a study of OX40 agonist ivuxolimab in advanced cancers. Study-level points and caveats: Antigen targets of the expanded peripheral T cells went undetermined.

This clone was seen only once. Its specificity is unknown. At one of its ends the junction is not consistent with the germline gene, which may arise from a read error. Only in-frame clones appear in the TCRdb table, and some are missing; sequencing was by immunoSEQ multiplex PCR. This sample has 60,000 to 100,000 clones, with around 92% found just once. The CDR3 loop spans 17 amino acids. In germline, CDR1 is MNHNS, CDR2 SASEGT. The sequencing used CD4+ or CD8+ T cells sorted from blood, collected in a trial of the OX40 agonist ivuxolimab. This clonotype was sampled from an adult with an advanced solid tumor such as melanoma, head and neck, liver or kidney cancer. This rearrangement joins TRBV6-1 to TRBJ2-2; D gene uncertain. CDR3 sequence: CASSEGIRALNPGELFF. CDR3 sequence (DNA): TGTGCCAGCAGTGAAGGTATTAGAGCACTGAACCCCGGGGAGCTGTTTTTT.